This paragraph reports one TCR beta chain. TCRdb's copy holds only in-frame clones and misses some; the assay was immunoSEQ multiplex PCR. The sample holds under 35,000 clones, approximately 72% seen once. The CDR3 length is 14 residues. CDR1 is MNHEY, CDR2 SVGEGT, per germline. The V and J ends lost 4 bases and 0 bases respectively, with 9 bases between them. These data come from a study of blood T cell repertoires in COVID-19. The TCR was taken from a man aged 80 or over with acute or convalescent COVID-19. The sample was peripheral blood. The J gene is TRBJ1-1, the V gene TRBV6-2 or TRBV6-3; D possibly corresponds to TRBD1 (5 bases). The DNA for the CDR3 is TGTGCCAGCAGTTTCCAGGGATTGAACACTGAAGCTTTCTTT. Translated, it gives CASSFQGLNTEAFF.